This is a list of T cell receptor beta chains from one sample in a study of B cell selection in AIRE deficiency. TCRdb's copy holds only in-frame clones and misses some; the assay was immunoSEQ multiplex PCR. Here the sample spans about 22,000 clones, nearly 95% being singletons. Sequencing used CD4+CD25+ Tregs sorted from PBMCs. All receptors derive from a human donor in good health. Each CDR3 is given with its conserved first and last residue. Fields, in order: clone size, D gene, V gene, J gene, CDR3 protein, CDR3 DNA. The D gene is left open where the match is weak. Some rows have no size entry. The others give once, few or many, or a class for an expanded clone.

size: .
D: .
V: TRBV4-2
J: TRBJ1-2
CDR3: CASSQVIQNYGYTF
DNA: TGTGCCAGCAGCCAAGTAATACAGAACTATGGCTACACCTTC

size: .
D: TRBD1
V: TRBV4-2
J: TRBJ2-7
CDR3: CASSQVSGTGEAYEQYF
DNA: TGTGCCAGCAGCCAAGTTTCCGGGACAGGGGAGGCCTACGAGCAGTACTTC

size: once
D: .
V: TRBV7-9
J: TRBJ2-3
CDR3: CASRHTSGSTDTQYF
DNA: TGTGCCAGCAGACATACCAGCGGAAGCACAGATACGCAGTATTTT

size: .
D: .
V: TRBV6-9
J: TRBJ1-3
CDR3: CASSYVQSTGNTIYF
DNA: TGTGCCAGCAGCTACGTACAATCCACTGGAAACACCATATATTTT

size: .
D: TRBD1
V: TRBV5-4
J: TRBJ2-5
CDR3: CASSSRLMTGGAETQYF
DNA: TGTGCCAGCAGCTCACGCCTCATGACAGGGGGAGCAGAGACCCAGTACTTC

size: .
D: .
V: TRBV7-9
J: TRBJ2-4
CDR3: CASSLAFRALAKNIQYF
DNA: TGTGCCAGCAGCTTAGCGTTCCGGGCCCTAGCCAAAAACATTCAGTACTTC

size: once
D: .
V: TRBV18
J: TRBJ2-3
CDR3: CASSPAGDTQYF
DNA: TGTGCCAGCTCACCGGCGGGAGATACGCAGTATTTT

size: .
D: TRBD2
V: TRBV27
J: TRBJ2-3
CDR3: CASSPTSLAGDTDTQYF
DNA: TGTGCCAGCAGTCCCACAAGCCTAGCGGGAGACACAGATACGCAGTATTTT

size: .
D: TRBD2
V: TRBV10-1
J: TRBJ2-1
CDR3: CASSEPLAGGPYNEQFF
DNA: TGCGCCAGCAGTGAGCCACTAGCGGGGGGCCCTTACAATGAGCAGTTCTTC

size: .
D: .
V: TRBV7-2
J: TRBJ2-6
CDR3: CASSSTAYSGANVLTF
DNA: TGTGCCAGCAGCTCGACGGCTTACTCTGGGGCCAACGTCCTGACTTTC

size: once
D: .
V: TRBV2
J: TRBJ2-7
CDR3: CASSAEGGSYEQYF
DNA: TGTGCCAGCAGTGCCGAGGGGGGATCCTACGAGCAGTACTTC

size: .
D: .
V: TRBV21-1
J: TRBJ2-7
CDR3: CASSKVGGAQISHPYEQYF
DNA: TGTGCCAGCAGCAAAGTAGGAGGGGCTCAAATTTCCCACCCATACGAGCAGTACTTC

size: .
D: .
V: TRBV15
J: TRBJ1-4
CDR3: CATSRGISGTKLFF
DNA: TGTGCCACCAGCAGAGGTATTTCAGGGACGAAACTGTTTTTT

size: .
D: .
V: TRBV12-5
J: TRBJ2-3
CDR3: CASGFLGRGPTTTADTQYF
DNA: TGTGCTAGTGGTTTCCTGGGGCGGGGGCCCACCACTACCGCAGATACGCAGTATTTT

size: .
D: .
V: TRBV5-4
J: TRBJ1-2
CDR3: CASSNGTTFYGYTF
DNA: TGTGCCAGCAGTAACGGGACAACCTTCTATGGCTACACCTTC

size: once
D: .
V: TRBV7-9
J: TRBJ2-3
CDR3: CASSLRARYTDTQYF
DNA: TGTGCCAGCAGCTTAAGGGCAAGATACACAGATACGCAGTATTTT

size: few
D: .
V: TRBV5-1
J: TRBJ2-1
CDR3: CASSLAAGSSYNEQFF
DNA: TGCGCCAGCAGCTTGGCTGCGGGGAGCTCCTACAATGAGCAGTTCTTC

size: few
D: .
V: TRBV5-1
J: TRBJ2-2
CDR3: CASVLGGPTGELFF
DNA: TGCGCCAGCGTCCTCGGGGGGCCCACCGGGGAGCTGTTTTTT

size: once
D: .
V: TRBV19
J: TRBJ2-3
CDR3: CASSMRLQRTDTQYF
DNA: TGTGCCAGTAGTATGAGACTCCAACGCACAGATACGCAGTATTTT

size: .
D: TRBD1
V: TRBV7-8
J: TRBJ2-1
CDR3: CATGQGYNEQFF
DNA: TGTGCCACGGGACAGGGATACAATGAGCAGTTCTTC

size: .
D: TRBD2
V: TRBV5-1
J: TRBJ2-1
CDR3: CASSFLAGGSYNEQFF
DNA: TGCGCCAGCAGCTTTCTAGCGGGGGGTTCCTACAATGAGCAGTTCTTC

size: .
D: .
V: TRBV15
J: TRBJ1-1
CDR3: CATMHRQDTEAFF
DNA: TGTGCCACCATGCACCGGCAGGACACTGAAGCTTTCTTT

size: .
D: .
V: TRBV19
J: TRBJ2-1
CDR3: CASSSQSASYNEQFF
DNA: TGTGCCAGTAGTAGCCAATCGGCGTCCTACAATGAGCAGTTCTTC

size: .
D: .
V: TRBV5-4
J: TRBJ1-2
CDR3: CASSLNSRLGYTF
DNA: TGTGCCAGCAGCTTGAATTCCCGGCTTGGCTACACCTTC

size: .
D: TRBD1
V: TRBV27
J: TRBJ2-1
CDR3: CASSPPHRGRRNEQFF
DNA: TGTGCCAGCAGTCCCCCCCACAGGGGGAGAAGGAATGAGCAGTTCTTC

size: .
D: .
V: TRBV11-1
J: TRBJ2-1
CDR3: CASSLIDVGYHEQFF
DNA: TGTGCCAGCAGCTTAATCGACGTGGGCTACCATGAGCAGTTCTTC

size: .
D: .
V: TRBV5-1
J: TRBJ2-5
CDR3: CASSLTGGETQYF
DNA: TGCGCCAGCAGCTTGACGGGCGGGGAGACCCAGTACTTC

size: .
D: .
V: TRBV6-5
J: TRBJ2-1
CDR3: CASSTLGDEQFF
DNA: TGTGCCAGCAGTACACTTGGGGATGAGCAGTTCTTC

size: .
D: .
V: TRBV6-5
J: TRBJ1-2
CDR3: CASSSPRPGNGYTF
DNA: TGTGCCAGCAGTTCTCCAAGGCCTGGCAATGGCTACACCTTC

size: .
D: TRBD2
V: TRBV9
J: TRBJ2-5
CDR3: CASSVAASGGQETQYF
DNA: TGTGCCAGCAGCGTAGCAGCTAGCGGGGGCCAAGAGACCCAGTACTTC

size: .
D: TRBD2
V: TRBV7-3
J: TRBJ2-3
CDR3: CASSLLAASTDTQYF
DNA: TGTGCCAGCAGCCTACTAGCGGCTAGCACAGATACGCAGTATTTT

size: once
D: .
V: TRBV6-6
J: TRBJ1-2
CDR3: CASSRGSRSYTF
DNA: TGTGCCAGCAGTAGGGGTTCGAGGAGCTACACCTTC

size: .
D: .
V: TRBV6-6
J: TRBJ1-2
CDR3: CASSPDPPGRYGYTF
DNA: TGTGCCAGCAGCCCCGACCCACCCGGACGCTATGGCTACACCTTC

size: .
D: TRBD1
V: TRBV11-2
J: TRBJ1-2
CDR3: CASSPDRVKGYTF
DNA: TGTGCCAGCAGCCCTGACAGGGTGAAAGGCTACACCTTC

size: .
D: .
V: TRBV18
J: TRBJ1-2
CDR3: CASSPGTYGYTF
DNA: TGTGCCAGCTCACCAGGGACCTATGGCTACACCTTC

size: .
D: TRBD1
V: TRBV7-2
J: TRBJ2-1
CDR3: CASSLDRGDEQFF
DNA: TGTGCCAGCAGCTTAGACAGGGGAGATGAGCAGTTCTTC

size: .
D: TRBD2
V: TRBV2
J: TRBJ2-2
CDR3: CASRAGGRDTGELFF
DNA: TGTGCCAGTCGAGCGGGGGGGCGTGACACCGGGGAGCTGTTTTTT

size: .
D: .
V: TRBV7-9
J: TRBJ2-3
CDR3: CASSLQDTQYF
DNA: TGTGCCAGCAGCCTCCAGGATACGCAGTATTTT

size: .
D: TRBD1
V: TRBV29-1
J: TRBJ1-2
CDR3: CSVGDRGMYYGYTF
DNA: TGCAGCGTTGGGGACAGGGGGATGTACTATGGCTACACCTTC

size: .
D: TRBD1
V: TRBV6-6
J: TRBJ1-2
CDR3: CASRGDRGQGYGYTF
DNA: TGTGCCAGCAGGGGGGACAGGGGGCAAGGCTATGGCTACACCTTC

size: .
D: .
V: TRBV15
J: TRBJ2-1
CDR3: CATSRVAGRNNEQFF
DNA: TGTGCCACCAGCAGAGTGGCCGGGCGGAACAATGAGCAGTTCTTC

size: .
D: .
V: TRBV10-2
J: TRBJ1-6
CDR3: CASSDARSSYNSPLHF
DNA: TGCGCCAGCAGTGATGCACGAAGCTCCTATAATTCACCCCTCCACTTT